This TCR beta chain was profiled in a study of CD8 T cells in Susac syndrome. In this sample, this clonotype turned up once. Germline values: CDR1 SGDLS, CDR2 YYNGEE. This CDR3 is built from 20 residues. Trimming removed 3 bases from V and 0 bases from J; junction bases left unmatched: 15. TCR beta sequencing was performed on blood CD8+ and CD4+ T cells. Negative isolation was applied to CD8+ and CD4+ T cells, and FACS enrichment was applied to TEMRA cells. Random hexamers primed reverse transcription of about 0.45 to 1 ug RNA. Amplification of TCR beta CDR3 was carried out by immunoSEQ multiplex PCR, which covered 54 Vbeta and 13 Jbeta segments. TCRdb ran MiXCR on the immunoSEQ multiplex PCR reads and lists one entry per CDR3 protein. The sample lists 150,000 to 200,000 distinct CDR3 sequences, approximately 93% occurring once.

Sequencing was done on a sample of CD4+ T cells from PBMCs. The TCR comes from a human donor in good health. The rearrangement links TRBV9 to TRBJ2-2; 9 bases map to TRBD1. DNA for the CDR3: TGTGCCAGCAGCGGCGGTTGGGACAGGGATCCCCTCGCGAACACCGGGGAGCTGTTTTTT. It codes for CASSGGWDRDPLANTGELFF.